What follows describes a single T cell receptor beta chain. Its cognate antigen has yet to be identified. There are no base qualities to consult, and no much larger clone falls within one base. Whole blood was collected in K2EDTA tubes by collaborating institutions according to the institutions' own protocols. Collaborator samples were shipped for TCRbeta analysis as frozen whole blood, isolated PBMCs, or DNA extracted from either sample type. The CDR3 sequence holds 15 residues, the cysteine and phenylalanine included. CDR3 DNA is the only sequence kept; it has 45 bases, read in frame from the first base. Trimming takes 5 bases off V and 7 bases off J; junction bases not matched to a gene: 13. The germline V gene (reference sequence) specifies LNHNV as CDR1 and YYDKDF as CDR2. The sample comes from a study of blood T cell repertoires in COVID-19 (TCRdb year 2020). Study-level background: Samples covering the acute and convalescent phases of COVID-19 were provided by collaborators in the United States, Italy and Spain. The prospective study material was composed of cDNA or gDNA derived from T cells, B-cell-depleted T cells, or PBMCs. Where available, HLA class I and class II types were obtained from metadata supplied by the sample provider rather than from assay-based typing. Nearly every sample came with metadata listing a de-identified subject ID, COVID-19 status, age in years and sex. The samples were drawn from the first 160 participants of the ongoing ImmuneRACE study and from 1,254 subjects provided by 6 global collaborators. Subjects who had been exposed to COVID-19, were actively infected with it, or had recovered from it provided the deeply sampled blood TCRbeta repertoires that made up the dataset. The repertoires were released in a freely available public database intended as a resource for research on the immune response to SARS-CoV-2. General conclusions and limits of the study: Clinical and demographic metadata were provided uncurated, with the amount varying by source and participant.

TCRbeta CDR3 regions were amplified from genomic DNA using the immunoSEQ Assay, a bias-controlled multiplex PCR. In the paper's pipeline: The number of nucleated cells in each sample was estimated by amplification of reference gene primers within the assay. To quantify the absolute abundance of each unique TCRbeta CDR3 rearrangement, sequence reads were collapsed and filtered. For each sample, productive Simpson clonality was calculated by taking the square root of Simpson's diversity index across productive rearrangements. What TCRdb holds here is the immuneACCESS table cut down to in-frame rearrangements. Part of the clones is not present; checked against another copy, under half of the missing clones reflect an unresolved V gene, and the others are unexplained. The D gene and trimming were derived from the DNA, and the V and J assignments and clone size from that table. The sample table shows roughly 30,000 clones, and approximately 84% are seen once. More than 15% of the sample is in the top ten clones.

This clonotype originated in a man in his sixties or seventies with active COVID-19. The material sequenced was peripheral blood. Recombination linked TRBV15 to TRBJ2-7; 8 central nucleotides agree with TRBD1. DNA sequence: TGTGCCACCAGCCCGGACAGGGCTAAGGTTAGAGAGCAGTACTTC. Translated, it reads CATSPDRAKVREQYF.